The 21 T cell receptor beta chains given below trace back to one sample, sequenced in a study of cytomegalovirus exposure and HLA in healthy donors. 60 Vbeta and 13 Jbeta primers were used in PCR. The repertoire was sequenced with immunoSEQ multiplex PCR; TCRdb's copy has only in-frame clones and lacks some. The sample totals some 130,000 clones. Sequenced sample: PBMCs. These receptors all stem from a woman in her thirties or forties in good health and CMV-seropositive.

This chain joins TRBV19 and TRBJ2-2; D possibly corresponds to TRBD2 (5 bases). The CDR3 is made up of 14 amino acids. With 7 bases removed from V and 0 bases from J, the gap between germline ends came to 9 bases. The germline gives CDR1 LNHDA, CDR2 SQIVND (reference sequence). This CDR3 is CASKVGANTGELFF. In DNA form, the CDR3 reads TGTGCCAGTAAAGTGGGAGCGAACACCGGGGAGCTGTTTTTT.

V usage is TRBV7-9 and J usage is TRBJ2-1; 7 bases line up with TRBD2. With V trimmed by 7 bases and J by 4 bases, 10 bases remained unmatched. This CDR3 contains 15 residues. Germline CDR1 is SEHNR and CDR2 is FQNEAQ (reference sequence). This chain's CDR3 is CASIDQLARYNEQFF. DNA for the CDR3: TGTGCCAGCATCGACCAACTAGCGAGGTACAATGAGCAGTTCTTC.

Here the CDR3 DNA reads TGTGCCAGCAGTGTCGCCCTAGCGGGAGGCAGGAGTTTCTTC. As protein: CASSVALAGGRSFF. The chain has TRBV2 and TRBJ2-1; 11 bases match TRBD2. The CDR3 extends over 14 amino acids. V trimming: 4 bases; J trimming: 16 bases; junction bases outside the gene matches: 12. CDR1 and CDR2 (germline): SNHLY, FYNNEI.

The chain couples TRBV30 to TRBJ2-1, with TRBD2 identical over 14 bases. This CDR3 spans 17 amino acids. Per germline, CDR1 GTSNPN and CDR2 SVGIG (reference sequence). V lost 2 bases to trimming and J lost 7 bases; unmatched junction nucleotides: 10. CDR3: CAWSNTGLAGVENEQFF. CDR3 nucleotides: TGTGCCTGGAGTAACACGGGACTAGCGGGAGTTGAAAATGAGCAGTTCTTC.

The chain carries TRBV29-1 and TRBJ2-5; 8 nucleotides align to TRBD1. V trimming: 4 bases; J trimming: 1 base; junction bases outside the gene matches: 5. Germline CDR1 SQVTM, CDR2 ANQGSEA. This CDR3 is 14 amino acids long. CDR3 nucleotides: TGCAGCGTTGGACAGGGGACGGGCCAAGAGACCCAGTACTTC. Protein: CSVGQGTGQETQYF.

The V gene is TRBV7-8, the J gene TRBJ2-7; D is perhaps TRBD1 (5 bases). The germline V and J ends were trimmed by 0 bases and 6 bases, with 15 bases remaining between them. The CDR3 spans 15 residues. The germline CDR1 and CDR2 sequences are SGHVS and FQNEAQ. CDR3 coding DNA: TGTGCCAGCAGCTTAGCGCGCATCTATGGGGCCGAGCAGTACTTC. This codes for CASSLARIYGAEQYF.

The V call is TRBV7-2, the J call TRBJ2-3; D uncertain. The V end lost 5 bases, the J end lost 1 base, and 16 bases lay between the germline ends. The CDR3 has 16 residues. The V gene's germline CDR1 is SGHTA and CDR2 FQGNSA. CDR3 nucleotides: TGTGCCAGCAGCGCAAGAGGATCCTCGGGCACAGATACGCAGTATTTT. Translated: CASSARGSSGTDTQYF.

The chain combines TRBV6-6 with TRBJ2-7; possible D gene TRBD1, 6 bases. The germline gives CDR1 MNHNY, CDR2 SVGAGI (reference sequence). The germline V and J ends were trimmed by 1 base and 6 bases, with 13 bases remaining between them. The CDR3 extends over 14 amino acids. CDR3 loop: CASSYYDRSVEQYF. The CDR3 bases are TGTGCCAGCAGTTACTACGACAGGAGTGTCGAGCAGTACTTC.

The V gene is TRBV4-1, the J gene TRBJ2-7, with 13 bases matching TRBD2. CDR1 is MGHRA and CDR2 is YSYEKL in the germline V gene. Trimming took 6 bases from V and 3 from J; bases not matched to a gene: 2. This CDR3 has 14 amino acids. This CDR3 reads CASSGLAGDYEQYF. The CDR3, as DNA: TGCGCCAGCAGTGGACTAGCGGGAGACTACGAGCAGTACTTC.

The rearrangement joins TRBV28 to TRBJ1-2; no definite D call. The CDR3 spans 14 residues. Per the germline V gene, CDR1 is MDHEN and CDR2 is SYDVKM. V was pared by 3 bases and J by 6 bases, with 14 bases between. CDR3 DNA sequence: TGTGCCAGCAGTTTCAGCATTGAGGTAAATGGCTACACCTTC. It yields the protein CASSFSIEVNGYTF.

This chain links TRBV6-6 with TRBJ1-3; D unclear. Germline CDR1 and CDR2: MNHNY and SVGAGI (reference sequence). CDR3 length equals 15 residues. Trimming shortened V by 6 bases and J by 0 bases, and 12 bases separated the two germline ends. This CDR3 is CASSRNSLSGNTIYF. The CDR3 DNA reads TGTGCCAGCAGCAGAAACAGTCTCTCTGGAAACACCATATATTTT.

The gene calls are TRBV28 and TRBJ1-3; D unresolved. CDR1 and CDR2 from the germline V gene are MDHEN and SYDVKM. The CDR3 is 14 amino acids. Deletions cut 4 bases from V and 0 bases from J, with 7 bases between. The CDR3 DNA reads TGTGCCAGCAGTTCCATGAGCTCTGGAAACACCATATATTTT. It translates to CASSSMSSGNTIYF.

The chain employs TRBV19 and TRBJ2-3; 12 bases align to TRBD2. There are 16 residues in the CDR3. The V gene's germline CDR1 is LNHDA and CDR2 SQIVND (reference sequence). V trimming: 7 bases; J trimming: 6 bases; junction bases outside the gene matches: 11. CDR3 sequence: CASMTSGSLTSDTQYF. For the CDR3, the DNA is TGTGCCAGTATGACTAGCGGGAGCTTGACGTCCGATACGCAGTATTTT.

V is TRBV15 and J is TRBJ2-6, with 9 positions matching TRBD1. Germline CDR1 is LNHNV and CDR2 is YYDKDF (reference sequence). The V gene end was trimmed by 9 bases and the J gene end by 3 bases; junction bases not matched to a gene: 15. The length of the CDR3 is 18 residues. CDR3 region: CATQQGALALGGANVLTF. The CDR3 DNA reads TGTGCCACGCAACAGGGGGCGCTAGCATTAGGTGGGGCCAACGTCCTGACTTTC. The full variable domain, rest sourced from reference TRBV15 and TRBJ2-6, is DAMVIQNPRYQVTQFGKPVTLSCSQTLNHNVMYWYQQKSSQAPKLLFHYYDKDFNNEADTPDNFQSRRPNTSFCFLDIRSPGLGDTAMYLCATQQGALALGGANVLTFGAGSRLTVL.

The chain combines TRBV6-6 with TRBJ2-5; D might be TRBD2 (5 bases). The DNA end favors TRBJ2-7, so the J call may be wrong. In germline, CDR1 is MNHNY, CDR2 SVGAGI (reference sequence). CDR3 length: 14 amino acids. The CDR3 here is CASRRTGEAYEQYF. In nucleotides, the CDR3 is TGTGCCAGCAGGAGGACCGGGGAAGCCTACGAGCAGTACTTC.

The rearrangement joins TRBV28 to TRBJ2-3, with 7 bases matching TRBD1. This CDR3 region has 12 residues. The V segment lost 7 bases and the J segment 10 bases; nucleotides outside the gene matches: 8. CDR1 and CDR2 from the germline V gene are MDHEN and SYDVKM. The CDR3, as DNA: TGTGCCAGCACCTCAGGGACAGCACCGCAGTATTTT. Translating it yields CASTSGTAPQYF.

The genes are TRBV6-5 and TRBJ1-2; 8 positions agree with TRBD1. The J segment lost 6 bases and the V segment lost 1 base, leaving 1 base of the junction unmatched. CDR1 and CDR2 from the germline V gene are MNHEY and SVGAGI. This CDR3 has 13 residues. The CDR3 DNA sequence: TGTGCCAGCAGTTACTTGGGACAGGATGGCTACACCTTC. This gives the protein CASSYLGQDGYTF.

This rearrangement joins TRBV7-3 to TRBJ1-5; 7 bases are shared with TRBD1. The CDR3 consists of 15 residues. Germline loops: CDR1 SGHTA, CDR2 FQGTGA. Trimming removed 8 bases from V and 2 bases from J; junction bases left unmatched: 9. The DNA for the CDR3 is TGTGCCAGCTGGACAGGTGGGTCAGGCAATCAGCCCCAGCATTTT. It codes for CASWTGGSGNQPQHF. The full variable domain, with the rest looked up from reference TRBV7-3 and TRBJ1-5, is GAGVSQTPSNKVTEKGKYVELRCDPISGHTALYWYRQSLGQGPEFLIYFQGTGAADDSGLPNDRFFAVRPEGSVSTLKIQRTERGDSAVYLCASWTGGSGNQPQHFGDGTRLSIL.

The rearrangement joins TRBV5-1 to TRBJ2-1, with TRBD2 matching 10 bases. Trimming at V came to 0 bases and at J to 6 bases, leaving 3 bases not matched to a gene. The V gene's germline CDR1 is SGHRS and CDR2 YFSETQ. CDR3 length: 15 amino acids. The CDR3 protein is CASSLVTSGINEQFF. In nucleotides, the CDR3 is TGCGCCAGCAGCTTGGTTACTAGCGGGATCAATGAGCAGTTCTTC.

The chain joins TRBV6-1 to TRBJ2-1, with D perhaps matching TRBD2 (6 bases). Deletions cut 1 base from V and 12 bases from J, with 19 bases between. CDR1 is MNHNS, CDR2 SASEGT, per germline. This CDR3 is 15 amino acids long. CDR3 sequence: CASSEEISGPRRQFF. The DNA for the CDR3 is TGTGCCAGCAGTGAAGAGATCAGCGGGCCGCGTAGGCAGTTCTTC.

The CDR3: CASSAPKGQLINTEAFF. The DNA for the CDR3 is TGTGCCAGCAGCGCGCCGAAGGGACAGCTTATTAACACTGAAGCTTTCTTT. V gene TRBV7-8 combines with J gene TRBJ1-1; TRBD1 aligns across 7 bases. The germline gives CDR1 SGHVS, CDR2 FQNEAQ. The CDR3 is 17 amino acids. With V trimmed by 5 bases and J by 2 bases, 14 bases remained unmatched.